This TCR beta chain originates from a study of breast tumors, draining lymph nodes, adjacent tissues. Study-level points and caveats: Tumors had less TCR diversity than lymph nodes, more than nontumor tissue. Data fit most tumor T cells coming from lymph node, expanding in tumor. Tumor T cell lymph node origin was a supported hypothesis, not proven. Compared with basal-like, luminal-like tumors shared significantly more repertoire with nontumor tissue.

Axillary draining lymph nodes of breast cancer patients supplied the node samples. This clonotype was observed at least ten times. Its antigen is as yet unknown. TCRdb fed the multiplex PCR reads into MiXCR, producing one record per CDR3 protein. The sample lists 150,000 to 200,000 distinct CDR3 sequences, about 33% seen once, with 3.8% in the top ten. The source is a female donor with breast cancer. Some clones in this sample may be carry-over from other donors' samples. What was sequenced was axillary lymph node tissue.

The CDR3 coding sequence is TGTGCCATCACAGTCCCGGGACAGGGGTTTCCTGGGGCCAACGTCCTGACTTTC. It is translated as CAITVPGQGFPGANVLTF. This sequence joins TRBV24-1 and TRBJ2-6, with 10 bases fitting TRBD1. The CDR3 covers 18 residues. The germline V gene has CDR1 KGHDR and CDR2 SFDVKD. The V segment lost 11 bases and the J segment 2 bases; nucleotides outside the gene matches: 14.